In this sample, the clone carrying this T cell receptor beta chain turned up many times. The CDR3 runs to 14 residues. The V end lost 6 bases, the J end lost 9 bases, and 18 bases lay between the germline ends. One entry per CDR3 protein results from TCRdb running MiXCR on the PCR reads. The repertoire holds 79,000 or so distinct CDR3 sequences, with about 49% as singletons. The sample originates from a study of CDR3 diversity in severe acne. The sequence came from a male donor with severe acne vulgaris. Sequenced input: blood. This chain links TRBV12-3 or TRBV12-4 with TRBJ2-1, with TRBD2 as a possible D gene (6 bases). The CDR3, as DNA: TGTGCCAGCAGCCCCTCCGGGGGTTCGCTTGAGCAGTTCTTC. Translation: CASSPSGGSLEQFF.